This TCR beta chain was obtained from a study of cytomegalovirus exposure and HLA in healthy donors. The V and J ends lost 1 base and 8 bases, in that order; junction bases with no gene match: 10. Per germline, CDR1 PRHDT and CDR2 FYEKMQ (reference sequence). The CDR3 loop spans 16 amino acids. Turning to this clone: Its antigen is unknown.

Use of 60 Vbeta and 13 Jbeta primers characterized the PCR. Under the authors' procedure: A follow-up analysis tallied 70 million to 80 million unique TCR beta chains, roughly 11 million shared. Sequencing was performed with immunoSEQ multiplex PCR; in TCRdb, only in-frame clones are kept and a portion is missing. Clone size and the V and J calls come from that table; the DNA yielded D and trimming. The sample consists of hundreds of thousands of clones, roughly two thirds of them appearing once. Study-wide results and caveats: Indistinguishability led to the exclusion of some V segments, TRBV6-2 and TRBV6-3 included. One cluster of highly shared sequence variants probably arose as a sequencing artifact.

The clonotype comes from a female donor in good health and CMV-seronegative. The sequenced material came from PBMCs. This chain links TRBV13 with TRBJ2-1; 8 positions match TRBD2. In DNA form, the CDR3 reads TGTGCCAGCAGCTTAGTTGGGCGGGAGGTTAAGTATGAGCAGTTCTTC. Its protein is CASSLVGREVKYEQFF.